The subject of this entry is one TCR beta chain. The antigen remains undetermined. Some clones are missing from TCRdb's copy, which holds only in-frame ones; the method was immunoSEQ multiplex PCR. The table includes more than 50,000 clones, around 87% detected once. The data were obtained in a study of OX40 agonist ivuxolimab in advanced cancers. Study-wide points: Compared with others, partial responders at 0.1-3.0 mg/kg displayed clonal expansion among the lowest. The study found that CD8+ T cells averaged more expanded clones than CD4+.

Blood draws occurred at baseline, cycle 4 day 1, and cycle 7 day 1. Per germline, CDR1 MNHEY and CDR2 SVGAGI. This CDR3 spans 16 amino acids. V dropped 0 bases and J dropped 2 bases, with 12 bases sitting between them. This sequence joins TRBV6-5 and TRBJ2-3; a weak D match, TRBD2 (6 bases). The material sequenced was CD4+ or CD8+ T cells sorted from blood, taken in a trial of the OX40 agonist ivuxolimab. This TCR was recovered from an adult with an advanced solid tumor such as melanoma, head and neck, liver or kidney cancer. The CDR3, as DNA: TGTGCCAGCAGTTACTCTTCCGGGAGTAACACAGATACGCAGTATTTT. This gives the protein CASSYSSGSNTDTQYF.